This T cell receptor (beta chain) was profiled in a study of blood T cell repertoires in COVID-19. Looking at the study overall: Sites in the United States, Italy and Spain provided acute and convalescent COVID-19 samples. The analysed material was cDNA or gDNA that came from T cells, B-cell-depleted T cells, or PBMCs.

The CDR3 is made up of 17 amino acids. As originally analysed: Amplification of reference gene primers was used by the study to estimate nucleated cell counts. Measured with immunoSEQ multiplex PCR; TCRdb has only the in-frame clones, and not every one. The DNA was the basis for D and trimming; V, J and clone size are from that table. The sample holds under 300,000 clones; about 88% are singletons and the top ten take around 2%. This sequence originates from a woman in her forties who had recovered from COVID-19. The chain is built from TRBV21-1 and TRBJ1-5. TRBV21-1 has pseudogene status. What was sequenced was peripheral blood. CDR3 protein: CASSLLARGWGNQPQHF. In DNA form, the CDR3 reads TGTGCCAGCAGCCTACTAGCGAGGGGGTGGGGCAATCAGCCCCAGCATTTT.